This entry lists 19 T cell receptor beta chains sequenced from one sample in a study of CD4 and CD8 cells across lung adenocarcinoma regions. Using its own MiXCR run on the PCR reads, TCRdb lists one record per CDR3 protein. The sample contains thousands of distinct CDR3 sequences, over 40% of which appear only once. The sequencing input was CD8+ T cells from the center of a lung tumor. The receptors derive from a male donor with lung adenocarcinoma. The CD4 and CD8 labels of this study may be unreliable.

This clonotype was seen at least ten times. Because the CDR3 is missing its conserved closing phenylalanine or tryptophan, this is likely a read error. The DNA is left out, because the CDR3 cannot be placed on it with certainty; the CDR3 is given as TCRdb lists it. The chain employs TRBV6-5 and TRBJ2-6. The CDR3 region is 9 residues in length, termini included. The germline V gene encodes CDR1 MNHEY and CDR2 SVGAGI. The CDR3 region is CASSYVGNT.

This clonotype was detected many times. The V gene is TRBV6-1, the J gene TRBJ2-1; TRBD2 agrees at 9 bases. This CDR3 comprises 15 residues. Germline assignment: CDR1 MNHNS and CDR2 SASEGT. V gave up 6 bases and J gave up 4 bases; unmatched junction bases: 7. The CDR3 loop reads CASRTGTSTYNEQFF. As DNA, the CDR3 is TGTGCCAGCAGAACCGGGACTAGCACTTACAATGAGCAGTTCTTC.

This sequence joins TRBV30 and TRBJ2-7; 7 bases are a match to TRBD2. This CDR3 is built from 11 residues. In germline, CDR1 is GTSNPN, CDR2 SVGIG (reference sequence). V was pared by 1 base and J by 9 bases, with 3 bases of the junction left unmatched. CDR3 protein: CAWSGGRAQYF. In DNA, the CDR3 is TGTGCCTGGAGTGGAGGGAGGGCGCAGTACTTC. Looking up the rest from reference TRBV30 and TRBJ2-7 gives the full variable domain: SQTIHQWPATLVQPVGSPLSLECTVEGTSNPNLYWYRQAAGRGLQLLFYSVGIGQISSEVPQNLSASRPQDRQFILSSKKLLLSDSGFYLCAWSGGRAQYFGPGTRLTVT.

The sample holds many counts of this clonotype. The chain has TRBV6-1 and TRBJ1-6; D gene ambiguous. Germline CDR1 reads MNHNS; CDR2 reads SASEGT. V was clipped by 2 bases and J by 7 bases, with 9 bases between them. The CDR3 length is 14 residues. CDR3 DNA sequence: TGTGCCAGCAGTGAAATGGGGTTGAATTCACCCCTCCACTTT. Its translation: CASSEMGLNSPLHF.

This clonotype has at least ten counts. V usage is TRBV27 and J usage is TRBJ1-2; 7 positions agree with TRBD1. The CDR3 length is 14 residues. Germline CDR1 is MNHEY and CDR2 is SMNVEV (reference sequence). Trimming took 4 bases from V and 3 from J; bases not matched to a gene: 5. CDR3 coding DNA: TGTGCCAGCAGTTCCATGACAGGGCACTATGGCTACACCTTC. Translating gives CASSSMTGHYGYTF.

This clonotype was seen only once. Sequence at one end of the junction differs from germline and may be a read error. The V call is TRBV6-1, the J call TRBJ2-3; a possible D gene is TRBD1 (6 bases). Germline CDR1 and CDR2: MNHNS and SASEGT. This CDR3 comprises 14 residues. The chain's CDR3 is CASNGGPNKETQYF. The CDR3 DNA is TGTGCCAGCAATGGGGGCCCGAACAAAGAGACGCAGTATTTC.

Comment on this clonotype: Without the conserved terminal phenylalanine or tryptophan, this CDR3 likely stems from a read error. This chain uses TRBV6-1 with TRBJ2-1; the match to TRBD2 covers 12 bases. V shed 2 bases, J shed 6 bases, and the junction held 5 bases outside the gene matches. This CDR3 has 16 residues. CDR1 is MNHNS and CDR2 is SASEGT in the germline V gene. CDR3 sequence: CASSETWTSGTNEQFS. The CDR3 nucleotides read TGTGCCAGCAGTGAAACGTGGACTAGCGGGACCAATGAGCAGTTCTCA.

Only a few counts were recorded for this clonotype. The gene calls are TRBV9 and TRBJ2-3, with 8 bases aligning to TRBD2. Germline V gene lookup returns CDR1 SGDLS and CDR2 YYNGEE. V dropped 0 bases and J dropped 8; count of bases not matched to a gene: 5. The CDR3 spans 14 residues. The CDR3 DNA is TGTGCCAGCAGCGTAGATCGGGGGGGCGGTACGCAGTATTTT. It is translated as CASSVDRGGGTQYF.

About this clonotype: At one end the junction does not follow the germline gene, possibly because of a read error. V gene TRBV28 combines with J gene TRBJ2-3; tentatively, D is TRBD1 (7 bases). The CDR3 covers 17 residues. Germline CDR1 is MDHEN and CDR2 is SYDVKM. The CDR3 DNA reads TGTGCCACCTCCCCTCCAGGGGGGCTACGAGCCAAAAATACGCAGTACTTT. Translated, it gives CATSPPGGLRAKNTQYF.

The rearrangement uses TRBV4-2 and TRBJ2-2, with D maybe TRBD2 (5 bases). V lost 0 bases to trimming and J lost 7 bases, with 12 bases between them. From germline, CDR1 is LGHNA and CDR2 YNFKEQ. The length of the CDR3 is 15 residues. CDR3 sequence reads: CASSQDWRVDGELFF. The CDR3 DNA sequence: TGTGCCAGCAGCCAAGACTGGCGGGTGGACGGGGAGCTGTTTTTT.

The CDR3 sequence: CASSESGMAGETQYF. For the CDR3, the DNA is TGTGCCAGCAGTGAAAGCGGGATGGCGGGAGAGACCCAGTACTTC. The chain joins TRBV6-1 to TRBJ2-5; 7 nucleotides line up with TRBD2. Germline V CDR1 and CDR2: MNHNS, SASEGT. After removal of 2 bases from V and 4 bases from J, the junction contained 7 bases not matched to a gene. The CDR3 covers 15 residues.

By frequency in the sample, this clonotype is medium-sized. The V call is TRBV6-5, the J call TRBJ2-5, with 11 bases fitting TRBD2. Trimming cost V 4 bases and J 4 bases; bases outside gene matches: 5. CDR3 length equals 15 residues. Germline lookup yields CDR1 MNHEY and CDR2 SVGAGI. The CDR3 protein is CASSSPGTSGETQYF. Here the CDR3 DNA reads TGTGCCAGCAGTTCCCCCGGGACTAGCGGAGAGACCCAGTACTTC.

This clonotype came up many times. The chain employs TRBV6-1 and TRBJ2-5; 11 bases map to TRBD1. With 6 bases clipped from V and 11 bases from J, the junction kept 8 bases outside the gene matches. CDR3 length: 13 residues. Germline CDR1 reads MNHNS; CDR2 reads SASEGT. This chain's CDR3 is CASSQDRGREQYF. The CDR3 DNA reads TGTGCCAGCAGCCAGGACAGGGGGCGAGAGCAGTACTTC.

In the case of this clonotype: Because the CDR3 is missing its conserved closing phenylalanine or tryptophan, this is likely a read error. This chain links TRBV27 with TRBJ2-5, with 12 bases lining up with TRBD2. The germline CDR1 and CDR2 sequences are MNHEY and SMNVEV (reference sequence). This CDR3 is 17 amino acids long. The trim removed 6 bases at V and 2 bases at J, leaving 10 bases unmatched. Here the CDR3 DNA reads TGTGCCAGCAGAAGACTAGCGGGAGATCCCTTACAAGAGACCCAGTACATC. It specifies CASRRLAGDPLQETQYI.

This clonotype was found many times. The chain combines TRBV27 with TRBJ2-1; 7 bases map to TRBD2. Trimming took 1 base from V and 7 from J; bases not matched to a gene: 4. CDR1 MNHEY and CDR2 SMNVEV come from the germline V gene (reference sequence). This CDR3 is built from 14 residues. The CDR3 loop is CASSLLGEGNEQFF. CDR3 nucleotide sequence: TGTGCCAGCAGTTTATTAGGGGAGGGGAATGAGCAGTTCTTC.

This clonotype was seen a handful of times. This CDR3 reads CASSEGGRYEQYF. CDR3 DNA sequence: TGTGCCAGCAGTGAAGGAGGCAGATACGAGCAGTACTTC. The J gene is TRBJ2-5, the V gene TRBV6-1; no clear D gene. The tail of the sequence fits TRBJ2-7 better, so the J call may be wrong. Germline CDR1 MNHNS, CDR2 SASEGT. There are 13 residues in the CDR3.

The J gene is TRBJ2-5, the V gene TRBV20-1; 9 nucleotides agree with TRBD2. Germline CDR1 and CDR2: DFQATT and SNEGSKA (reference sequence). The CDR3 runs to 16 residues. V shed 3 bases, J shed 5 bases, and the junction held 13 bases outside the gene matches. The CDR3 protein is CSASGVGGGRGETQYF. The CDR3 DNA reads as TGCAGTGCTAGTGGGGTGGGGGGCGGGAGGGGGGAGACCCAGTACTTC.

The rearrangement uses TRBV6-4 and TRBJ2-4; D unresolved. This CDR3 is 14 amino acids long. Trimming took 6 bases from V and 13 from J, leaving 22 bases between them. Germline V CDR1 and CDR2: MRHNA, SNTAGT. CDR3 DNA sequence: TGTGCCAGCAGCGGGCTGAGCTTCAAAAATATGCAGTACTTC. Protein product: CASSGLSFKNMQYF.

The CDR3 bases are TGTGCCAGCAGAAGAGGGGCGAACACCGGGGAGCTGTTTTTT. Protein product: CASRRGANTGELFF. This chain links TRBV7-6 with TRBJ2-2; D might be TRBD1 or TRBD2, each matching 5 bases. Germline V gene sequence: CDR1 SGHVS, CDR2 FNYEAQ. There are 14 residues in the CDR3. Trimming stripped 6 bases from V and 0 bases from J, with 8 bases between.